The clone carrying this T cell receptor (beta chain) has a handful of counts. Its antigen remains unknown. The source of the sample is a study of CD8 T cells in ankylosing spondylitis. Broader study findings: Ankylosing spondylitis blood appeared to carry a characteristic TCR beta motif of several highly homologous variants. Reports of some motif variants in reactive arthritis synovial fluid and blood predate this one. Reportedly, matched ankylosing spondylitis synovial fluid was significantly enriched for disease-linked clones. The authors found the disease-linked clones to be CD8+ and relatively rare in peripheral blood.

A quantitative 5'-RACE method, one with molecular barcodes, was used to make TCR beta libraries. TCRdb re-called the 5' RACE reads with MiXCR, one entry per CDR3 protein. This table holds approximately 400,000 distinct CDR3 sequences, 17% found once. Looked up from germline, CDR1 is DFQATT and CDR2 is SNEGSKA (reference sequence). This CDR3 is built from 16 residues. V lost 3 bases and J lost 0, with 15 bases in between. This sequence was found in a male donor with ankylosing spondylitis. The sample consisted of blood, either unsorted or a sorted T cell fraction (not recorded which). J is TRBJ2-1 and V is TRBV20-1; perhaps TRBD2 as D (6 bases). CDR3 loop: CSASLGGALSYNEQFF. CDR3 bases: TGCAGTGCTAGTCTGGGCGGGGCACTCTCCTACAATGAGCAGTTCTTC.